The clone carrying this T cell receptor (beta chain) appeared many times. Attachment of unique molecular identifiers to individual cDNA molecules was performed in the library. TCRdb analysed the RACE reads with MiXCR anew, one entry per CDR3 protein. This sample has roughly 82,000 distinct CDR3 sequences; about 12% occur once, and the top ten carry around 3.2%. The sample's time point: patch test 1, 2 weeks after DPC sensitization. Indicated treatment: therapeutic diphenylcyclopropenone sensitization with weekly scalp DPC. Blood was drawn before each patch test was applied. This sample is part of a study of human T cells and chemical hapten exposure. Study context: The study sensitized with 2% DPC on a roughly 2 cm by roughly 2 cm patch of upper inner arm skin. Mostly female patients had alopecia areata, totalis or universalis.

This receptor was identified in a woman aged 55-70 years with alopecia areata. Some clones in this sample may be carry-over from other donors' samples. Sample: whole blood, taken in connection with sensitization to the hapten diphenylcyclopropenone (DPC).

CDR3 DNA sequence: TGTGCCAGCAGCCTGGTGGGGGACAGGGGGCGAGGATATGGCTACACCTTC. Protein sequence: CASSLVGDRGRGYGYTF. The chain is built from TRBV13 and TRBJ1-2, with 12 bases aligning to TRBD1. Unmatched junction bases numbered 12, after V lost 5 bases and J lost 5 bases. Germline values: CDR1 PRHDT, CDR2 FYEKMQ (reference sequence). There are 17 residues in the CDR3.